The 12 T cell receptor beta chains presented below share a single source sample, sequenced in a study of shared clonotypes between healthy human individuals (dated by TCRdb to 2018 to 2020). Receptor libraries were prepared by the immunoSEQ multiplex PCR assay. TCRdb's version of the immuneACCESS table is confined to in-frame rearrangements and falls short of the full clone set. An unresolved V gene accounts for under half of the shortfall where checked; the remainder is of unknown origin. Within this sample are fewer than 500,000 clones, with around 79% of them counted one time only. Approximately 12% of the sample rests with the top ten. Sequencing was performed on PBMCs. These receptors all stem from a middle-aged woman in good health. Some clones in this sample may be carry-over from other donors' samples.

The chain uses TRBV7-2 and TRBJ2-3, with D maybe TRBD2 (6 bases). CDR1 and CDR2 (germline): SGHTA, FQGNSA. Trimming took 1 base from V and 1 from J, leaving 18 bases between them. The CDR3 extends over 18 amino acids. The CDR3 coding sequence is TGTGCCAGCAGCTTAGGACTAAGCCGGAGGGGCGGCACAGATACGCAGTATTTT. Its protein is CASSLGLSRRGGTDTQYF.

The genes are TRBV7-9 and TRBJ1-1; D is unresolved. The CDR3 loop spans 13 amino acids. The V and J ends lost 5 bases and 10 bases respectively, with 17 bases between them. Germline CDR1 is SEHNR and CDR2 is FQNEAQ (reference sequence). The chain's CDR3 is CASSPDKFGGAFF. CDR3 sequence (DNA): TGTGCCAGCAGCCCCGACAAGTTCGGTGGAGCTTTCTTT.

DNA of the CDR3: TGCGCCAGCAGCCAAGATGCGGCAATAGCGGATACGCAGTATTTT. As protein: CASSQDAAIADTQYF. This chain joins TRBV4-1 and TRBJ2-3; D perhaps matches TRBD2 (5 bases). Germline loops: CDR1 MGHRA, CDR2 YSYEKL. V lost 0 bases, J lost 6 bases, and 13 bases lay in between. The CDR3 spans 15 residues.

The rearrangement links TRBV4-3 to TRBJ2-7, with 10 bases fitting TRBD1. Per germline, CDR1 LGHNA and CDR2 YSLEER. This CDR3 spans 15 amino acids. Trimming at V came to 1 base and at J to 6 bases, leaving 6 bases not matched to a gene. The CDR3, as DNA: TGCGCCAGCAGCCAAGGGGGGGGACAGGGGTCCGAGCAGTACTTC. This gives the protein CASSQGGGQGSEQYF.

The rearrangement joins TRBV18 to TRBJ1-2; possible D gene TRBD1, 6 bases. Trimming took 3 bases from V and 4 from J, leaving 9 bases between them. The germline V gene encodes CDR1 KGHSH and CDR2 LQKENI. The CDR3 sequence is 13 residues long. This chain's CDR3 is CASSPGGPYGYTF. The DNA of the CDR3 is TGTGCCAGCTCACCTGGGGGCCCCTATGGCTACACCTTC. The whole variable domain, filled in from reference TRBV18 and TRBJ1-2, reads NAGVMQNPRHLVRRRGQEARLRCSPMKGHSHVYWYRQLPEEGLKFMVYLQKENIIDESGMPKERFSAEFPKEGPSILRIQQVVRGDSAAYFCASSPGGPYGYTFGSGTRLTVV.

This chain links TRBV5-4 with TRBJ1-2; tentatively, D is TRBD1 (6 bases). The CDR3 runs to 15 residues. V was shortened by 1 base and J by 7 bases, with 17 bases between the two germline ends. Germline values: CDR1 SGHNT, CDR2 YYREEE (reference sequence). The CDR3 DNA sequence: TGTGCCAGCAGCTTGTGGCGCGTTAGGGGGAGTGGCTACACCTTC. Encoded protein: CASSLWRVRGSGYTF.

The rearrangement links TRBV6-1 to TRBJ1-2; 8 bases agree with TRBD1. V shed 5 bases, J shed 6 bases, and the junction held 8 bases outside the gene matches. The germline V gene encodes CDR1 MNHNS and CDR2 SASEGT. This CDR3 has 14 residues. The CDR3 protein is CASSPTGGGDGYTF. The DNA of the CDR3 is TGTGCCAGCAGTCCTACAGGGGGTGGGGATGGCTACACCTTC.

The rearrangement uses TRBV6-1 and TRBJ2-7; D call uncertain. Trimming shortened V by 5 bases and J by 2 bases, and 16 bases separated the two germline ends. This CDR3 has 15 residues. Germline V gene data show CDR1 as MNHNS and CDR2 as SASEGT. This CDR3 reads CASSTELPSPYEQYF. CDR3 bases: TGTGCCAGCAGTACGGAGCTCCCGTCCCCCTACGAGCAGTACTTC.

V usage is TRBV2 and J usage is TRBJ2-3, with TRBD2 identical over 8 bases. Germline V gene lookup returns CDR1 SNHLY and CDR2 FYNNEI. The CDR3 runs 14 residues. V lost 10 bases, J lost 3 bases, and 9 bases stayed unmatched. In DNA, the CDR3 is TGTGCCACCCTTCGGGCGGGAGGTACAGATACGCAGTATTTT. Amino acid sequence: CATLRAGGTDTQYF.

The chain joins TRBV5-1 to TRBJ2-5; TRBD2 aligns across 9 bases. CDR3 length equals 16 residues. Germline lookup yields CDR1 SGHRS and CDR2 YFSETQ. The V gene end was trimmed by 3 bases and the J gene end by 1 base; junction bases not matched to a gene: 7. CDR3 region: CASSSLAGARQETQYF. The CDR3 nucleotides are TGCGCCAGCAGCTCCTTAGCGGGGGCTCGCCAAGAGACCCAGTACTTC.

The CDR3 sequence is CASGSRASSSYEQYF. In DNA form, the CDR3 reads TGTGCCAGTGGCTCCAGGGCCTCCAGCTCCTACGAGCAGTACTTC. J is TRBJ2-7 and V is TRBV19; weak D call: TRBD1 (5 bases). This CDR3 is 15 amino acids long. Deletions cut 8 bases from V and 0 bases from J, with 17 bases between. Germline V gene data show CDR1 as LNHDA and CDR2 as SQIVND (reference sequence).

Remarks on this clone: Other DNA sequences of this sample code for an identical CDR3. This rearrangement joins TRBV5-1 to TRBJ2-5; 15 positions match TRBD2. The CDR3 is 18 residues long. Germline loops: CDR1 SGHRS, CDR2 YFSETQ. Trimming took 2 bases from V and 1 from J; bases not matched to a gene: 6. In DNA, the CDR3 is TGCGCCAGCAGCTTCGGGACTAGCGGGAGGAGAGGCCAAGAGACCCAGTACTTC. Translated: CASSFGTSGRRGQETQYF.